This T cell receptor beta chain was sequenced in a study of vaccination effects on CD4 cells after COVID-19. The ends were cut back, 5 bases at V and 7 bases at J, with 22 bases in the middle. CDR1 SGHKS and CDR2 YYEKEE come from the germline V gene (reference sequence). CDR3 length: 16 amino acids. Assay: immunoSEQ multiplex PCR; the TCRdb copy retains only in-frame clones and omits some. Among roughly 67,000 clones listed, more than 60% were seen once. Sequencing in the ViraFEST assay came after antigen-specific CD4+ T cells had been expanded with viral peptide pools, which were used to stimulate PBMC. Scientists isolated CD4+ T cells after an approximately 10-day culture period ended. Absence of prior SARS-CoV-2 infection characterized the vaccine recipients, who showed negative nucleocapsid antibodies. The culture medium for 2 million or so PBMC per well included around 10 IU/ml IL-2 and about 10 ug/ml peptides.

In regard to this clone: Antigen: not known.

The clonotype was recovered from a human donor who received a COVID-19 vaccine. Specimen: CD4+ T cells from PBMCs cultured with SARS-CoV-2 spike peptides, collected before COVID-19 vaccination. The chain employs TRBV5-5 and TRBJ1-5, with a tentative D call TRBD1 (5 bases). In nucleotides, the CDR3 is TGTGCCAGCAGTCAGGTCTACGGGGGTCTGCGGCAGCCCCAGCATTTT. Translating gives CASSQVYGGLRQPQHF.